The rows below give T cell receptor beta chains drawn from one sample of a study of blood T cell repertoires in COVID-19. The table came from immunoSEQ multiplex PCR; TCRdb's copy has only in-frame clones and leaves some out. The table lists over 250,000 clones, approximately 80% of them singletons. Sequencing input: PBMCs or T cells enriched from blood (not recorded which). The receptor source for this set is a middle-aged man who had been exposed to COVID-19. CDR3s include the opening cysteine and the closing phenylalanine or tryptophan. The D gene is left open where the match is weak. Some rows have no size entry. The others give once, few or many, or a class for an expanded clone.

TGTGCCAGCGCAACCCTTCTACGGACCGGGGAGCTGTTTTTT | CASATLLRTGELFF | TRBJ2-2 | NA | NA | TRBV27
TGTGCCAGCAGCCTAAACCCCGACAGGGTTTTTGGCTACACCTTC | CASSLNPDRVFGYTF | TRBJ1-2 | NA | TRBD1 | TRBV6-5
TGTGCCAGCAGTTTATTGGGACTAGCGGGTGAGACCCAGTACTTC | CASSLLGLAGETQYF | TRBJ2-5 | NA | TRBD2 | TRBV27
TGTGCCAGCAGCCAGCAACAGGGAATGGCTTTCTTT | CASSQQQGMAFF | TRBJ1-1 | NA | NA | TRBV3-1/TRBV3-2
TGTGCCAGCAGTGAACCTTGGCTAGCGGCGAACACCGGGGAGCTGTTTTTT | CASSEPWLAANTGELFF | TRBJ2-2 | NA | TRBD2 | TRBV2
TGTGCCGTCAACGTCGGGGGAGGGGTCGAGACCCAGTACTTC | CAVNVGGGVETQYF | TRBJ2-5 | NA | TRBD2 | TRBV10-3
TGTGCCAGCAGCGTAGATCTGAGGACTGAAGCTTTCTTT | CASSVDLRTEAFF | TRBJ1-1 | NA | NA | TRBV9
TGTGCCAGTAGTATAGTTAGCGGGCCCTTCTACGAGCAGTACTTC | CASSIVSGPFYEQYF | TRBJ2-7 | NA | TRBD2 | TRBV19
TGTGCCAGCAGCGTTACTAGCGGGAGTCCCACAGATACGCAGTATTTT | CASSVTSGSPTDTQYF | TRBJ2-3 | NA | TRBD2 | TRBV9
TGTGCCAGCAGTTCACAGGGGAATATCTATGGCTACACCTTC | CASSSQGNIYGYTF | TRBJ1-2 | NA | TRBD1 | TRBV6-5
TGCGCCAGCAGCTTGGGTACTTATAGCAATCAGCCCCAGCATTTT | CASSLGTYSNQPQHF | TRBJ1-5 | NA | NA | TRBV5-1
TGTGCCAGCAGCTTAACCCGGGATGCCTACAATGAGCAGTTCTTC | CASSLTRDAYNEQFF | TRBJ2-1 | NA | NA | TRBV7-3
TGCGCCAGCAGCTTGGCCGGGGACATACCCCAGCATTTT | CASSLAGDIPQHF | TRBJ1-5 | NA | NA | TRBV5-1
TGTGCCAGCAGTTATAGTCTTGCTGAAGCTTTCTTT | CASSYSLAEAFF | TRBJ1-1 | few | NA | TRBV12-3/TRBV12-4
TGTGCCAGCACCCAAATCATTGGGGGGACTATTTATAATTCACCCCTCCACTTT | CASTQIIGGTIYNSPLHF | TRBJ1-6 | NA | NA | TRBV27
TGCGCCAGCAGCCCAGGGGGCTTGACTAATGAAAAACTGTTTTTT | CASSPGGLTNEKLFF | TRBJ1-4 | few | TRBD1 | TRBV4-1
TGTGCCAGCAGCCAGGGACAGGGGGAGACCGGGGAGCTGTTTTTT | CASSQGQGETGELFF | TRBJ2-2 | NA | TRBD1 | TRBV4-2
TGCGCCAGCAGCCACTCCACAGATACGCAGTATTTT | CASSHSTDTQYF | TRBJ2-3 | NA | NA | TRBV4-1
TGTGCCAGCAGCCGTGCGGGGGAAGGTTGGATAGCTTTCTTT | CASSRAGEGWIAFF | TRBJ1-1 | NA | NA | TRBV27
TGTGCCAGCCTGCCGGGACAGGGGGCTTCAGCTTTCTTT | CASLPGQGASAFF | TRBJ1-1 | NA | TRBD1 | TRBV5-8
TGTGCCAGCAGCAAAATTCCAGGGGGCCACGAGCAGTACTTC | CASSKIPGGHEQYF | TRBJ2-7 | NA | NA | TRBV21-1
TGTGCCAGCAGTCCGGGACAGTCGGTTGAAAAACTGTTTTTT | CASSPGQSVEKLFF | TRBJ1-4 | few | TRBD1 | TRBV6-2/TRBV6-3
TGTGGAGTAGCGGGAGAGGAAGAGACCCAGTACTTC | CGVAGEEETQYF | TRBJ2-5 | NA | TRBD2 | TRBV10-3
TGTGCCAGCAGCAAAGGGGGAAAAGGGGGACCCGGAGTTCTGCCCTACGAGCAGTACTTC | CASSKGGKGGPGVLPYEQYF | TRBJ2-7 | NA | NA | TRBV21-1
TGTGCCAGCTCACCACCAAGCTCGACCGGGGAGCTGTTTTTT | CASSPPSSTGELFF | TRBJ2-2 | NA | NA | TRBV18